These 13 T cell receptor beta chains were all obtained from the same sample, sequenced in a study of CD8 T cells in ankylosing spondylitis. TCRdb reanalysed the 5' RACE reads using MiXCR and keeps one entry per CDR3 protein. The data hold hundreds of thousands of distinct CDR3 sequences, with under 30% observed a single time. Sequences were obtained from blood, either unsorted or a sorted T cell fraction (not recorded which). These receptor sequences come from a male donor with ankylosing spondylitis or in good health (not recorded which).

This clonotype was observed at least ten times. The chain joins TRBV9 to TRBJ2-3, with TRBD2 matching 9 bases. After removal of 4 bases from V and 5 bases from J, the junction contained 11 bases not matched to a gene. Germline CDR1 reads SGDLS; CDR2 reads YYNGEE. This CDR3 has 16 residues. CDR3 DNA sequence: TGTGCCAGCAGCTCCAGCGGGGTAGCGGGAGTAGATACGCAGTATTTT. Residues: CASSSSGVAGVDTQYF.

This clonotype was recorded at least ten times. The CDR3 coding sequence is TGTGCCAGCAGCTTAGTGCACAGGGAGACACCCCTCCACTTT. Translated, it gives CASSLVHRETPLHF. The rearrangement joins TRBV7-2 to TRBJ1-6; tentatively, D is TRBD1 (6 bases). This CDR3 has 14 residues. V shed 1 base and J shed 11 bases, with 12 bases lying between them. Germline assignment: CDR1 SGHTA and CDR2 FQGNSA.

Ten or more counts support this clonotype. The V gene is TRBV5-1, the J gene TRBJ2-3; 7 positions agree with TRBD2. The CDR3 has 16 amino acids. Trimming at V came to 5 bases and at J to 1 base, leaving 10 bases not matched to a gene. CDR1 and CDR2 (germline): SGHRS, YFSETQ. As DNA, the CDR3 is TGCGCCAGCAGTCCCCAGGGCCTAGCGGGCACAGATACGCAGTATTTT. Its protein product is CASSPQGLAGTDTQYF.

The chain joins TRBV6-1 to TRBJ2-7; D might be TRBD2 (6 bases). This CDR3 has 15 residues. V was cut by 6 bases and J by 4 bases, with 19 bases left in between. Germline loops: CDR1 MNHNS, CDR2 SASEGT. The CDR3 region has the DNA TGTGCCAGCAGCCGAACTGGAGGGCCGGGTTACGAGCAGTACTTC. It translates to CASSRTGGPGYEQYF.

There are many counts of this clonotype. V and J are TRBV28 and TRBJ2-1; 8 bases fit TRBD2. V shed 7 bases and J 5 bases; nucleotides not matched to a gene: 7. The CDR3 loop spans 14 amino acids. Germline V gene data show CDR1 as MDHEN and CDR2 as SYDVKM. The CDR3 bases are TGTGCCAGCATGATGACGGGAGGGGACAATGAGCAGTTCTTC. It yields the protein CASMMTGGDNEQFF.

This clonotype was recorded at least ten times. This rearrangement joins TRBV12-3 or TRBV12-4 to TRBJ2-6; 11 bases map to TRBD1. V was pared by 5 bases and J by 0 bases, with 3 bases of the junction left unmatched. This CDR3 comprises 17 residues. CDR3 in DNA: TGTGCCAGCAGTGGGACAGGGGGTATCTCTGGGGCCAACGTCCTGACTTTC. Translated, it gives CASSGTGGISGANVLTF.

V gene TRBV7-3 combines with J gene TRBJ2-7; D is ambiguous. Germline CDR1 SGHTA, CDR2 FQGTGA. This CDR3 is 13 amino acids long. V lost 1 base to trimming and J lost 6 bases, with 10 bases between them. The CDR3 nucleotides read TGTGCCAGCAGCTTAAGTCCTCTCGGCGAGCAGTACTTC. It yields the protein CASSLSPLGEQYF. Full variable domain (missing parts from reference TRBV7-3 and TRBJ2-7): GAGVSQTPSNKVTEKGKYVELRCDPISGHTALYWYRQSLGQGPEFLIYFQGTGAADDSGLPNDRFFAVRPEGSVSTLKIQRTERGDSAVYLCASSLSPLGEQYFGPGTRLTVT.

Comment on this clonotype: A junction boundary mismatches the germline segment, possibly from a read error. The chain links TRBV27 to TRBJ1-1; D gene unclear. The CDR3 covers 13 residues. Germline loops: CDR1 MNHEY, CDR2 SMNVEV (reference sequence). The CDR3 protein is CASSLGLGTEASF. CDR3 DNA: TGTGCCAGCAGCCTTGGTTTGGGTACTGAAGCTTCCTTT.

Details on this clonotype: A much larger clone differs by one base, so this may be a read error. The CDR3 nucleotides read TGTGTCTCCAGGTGGGGGGGTAGCACAGATACGCAGTATTTT. Its translation is CVSRWGGSTDTQYF. The chain has TRBV6-2 or TRBV6-3 and TRBJ2-3; 7 bases align to TRBD2. CDR1 is MNHEY, CDR2 SVGEGT, per germline. CDR3 length: 14 amino acids.

At least ten counts were recorded for this clonotype. The chain carries TRBV7-2 and TRBJ2-7; D not certain. The CDR3 extends over 12 amino acids. Germline V gene lookup returns CDR1 SGHTA and CDR2 FQGNSA. Deletions cut 0 bases from V and 2 bases from J, with 2 bases between. Written as DNA, the CDR3 is TGTGCCAGCAGCTTAGCTCCCTACGAGCAGTACTTC. Translation: CASSLAPYEQYF.

V and J are TRBV7-2 and TRBJ1-5; the D is unclear. This CDR3 comprises 16 residues. Germline V gives CDR1 SGHTA, CDR2 FQGNSA. Trimming pared 1 base from V and 0 bases from J, leaving 10 bases between. In nucleotides, the CDR3 is TGTGCCAGCAGCTTAGGGTCAAGGTATAGCAATCAGCCCCAGCATTTT. It yields the protein CASSLGSRYSNQPQHF.

Ten or more counts support this clonotype. The rearrangement joins TRBV10-3 to TRBJ2-1; D might be TRBD1 (5 bases). Germline-derived CDR1 and CDR2 are ENHRY and SYGVKD. Trimming left V 4 bases short and J 5 bases short, with 6 bases between. CDR3 length: 12 residues. The CDR3 DNA sequence: TGTGCCATCAGTGTACAGGACAATGAGCAGTTCTTC. Its translation is CAISVQDNEQFF.

This clonotype was counted at least ten times. CDR3 nucleotides: TGTGCCAGCAGCCAAGAACACGGCGACTATGGCTACACCTTC. It yields the protein CASSQEHGDYGYTF. The chain employs TRBV4-2 and TRBJ1-2; D unclear. Germline values: CDR1 LGHNA, CDR2 YNFKEQ. The V and J ends lost 0 bases and 3 bases respectively, with 8 bases between them. The CDR3 loop spans 14 amino acids.